This paragraph reports one T cell receptor (beta chain). This clone has a handful of counts. It lacks a known antigen. No base qualities exist here, and no much larger clone lies one base off it. The CDR3 regions of human TCRbeta chains were subjected to immunosequencing. Processing in the source paper ran as follows. TCRs in the repertoires were compared against a reference library of SARS-CoV-2-specific TCRs that had been generated with the MIRA antigen-specificity platform. Breadth was defined as the fraction of unique TCRs that were SARS-CoV-2-associated, and depth was defined as the fraction of total T cells that were SARS-CoV-2-associated. Using the MIRA data, every spike-specific TCR was mapped to the spike region that the TCR reacted to and assigned to either a CD4 or a CD8 class. Log10-transformed breadth and depth values were compared by one-way ANOVA with Sidak's multiple comparisons tests. The table was pulled from immuneACCESS by TCRdb, which kept in-frame rearrangements only. Such tables lose some clones; where checked, under half of the loss comes from unresolved V genes, and the rest has no known cause. V and J calls and clone size are given by that table; D and trimming were obtained from the DNA. The sample contains over 120,000 clones, roughly nine tenths of them found a single time. The top ten clonotypes cover 1.5% to 2% of the sample.

The time point label here, explained by the study, means: baseline before first vaccination. Vaccinee samples were obtained from the UK trials COV001 and COV002, which included a single-blind randomized controlled phase 2/3 trial of AZD1222 (ChAdOx1 nCoV-19) in healthy adults. For TCRbeta chain sequencing, PBMC samples were collected from trial participants at day 0 and at day 28 after the second dose. This sample was taken from a study of T cell responses to AZD1222 COVID-19 vaccine (dated by TCRdb to about 2021). Background for the entire study: AZD1222 recipients whose second dose came at about 4 weeks and those whose second dose came at about 12 weeks were combined into one group, since spike-specific TCR depth and breadth did not differ between the two schedules. TCR sequencing covered fewer than 250 trial participants: 200 to 220 given two doses of AZD1222 and 26 given two doses of MenACWY control vaccine. Enrollment into the trials was organized by age into subgroups of 18-55, 56-69 and 70-plus years, and those subgroups contained approximately 150, 30 and 60 TCR-sequenced participants, respectively. Study-wide conclusions, independent of this receptor: Conclusions about previously exposed vaccinees are limited, since just a handful of AZD1222 recipients were seropositive for SARS-CoV-2 at baseline. The 56-69-year group was small, and its depth increase did not reach significance, likely because of low power. Most participants were white British and females outnumbered males, and the authors suggested that clonal diversity may have been underestimated. CD4 TCRs associated with the vaccine covered the entire spike protein, and the dominant responses were in regions 160-218 and 743-854. Because no day 14 peak-response samples were available, repertoires were characterized only after the peak T cell response. Nearly half of unique spike-specific TCRs reportedly recognized epitopes outside regions mutated in the B.1.351 and B.1.1.7 variants. Spike-specific TCR breadth and depth rose significantly after two AZD1222 doses compared with day 0 and with MenACWY recipients.

From the cysteine up to the phenylalanine, the CDR3 has a length of 16 residues. The only DNA kept is the CDR3, 48 bases in frame from the first base. V is clipped by 4 bases and J by 3 bases, and the sequence between their germline boundaries is 20 bases long. CDR1 SGHKS and CDR2 YYEKEE were looked up in the germline V gene (reference sequence). The sequence joins TRBV5-5 to TRBJ2-7; possibly the D gene is TRBD1, per 5 matching bases. Sequenced material: peripheral blood, taken on day 0 of AZD1222 vaccination. The sequence came from an adult in good health. The CDR3 sequence is CASSPTLGRVHYEQYF. At the DNA level, the sequence is TGTGCCAGCAGCCCAACCCTCGGCAGGGTCCACTACGAGCAGTACTTC.